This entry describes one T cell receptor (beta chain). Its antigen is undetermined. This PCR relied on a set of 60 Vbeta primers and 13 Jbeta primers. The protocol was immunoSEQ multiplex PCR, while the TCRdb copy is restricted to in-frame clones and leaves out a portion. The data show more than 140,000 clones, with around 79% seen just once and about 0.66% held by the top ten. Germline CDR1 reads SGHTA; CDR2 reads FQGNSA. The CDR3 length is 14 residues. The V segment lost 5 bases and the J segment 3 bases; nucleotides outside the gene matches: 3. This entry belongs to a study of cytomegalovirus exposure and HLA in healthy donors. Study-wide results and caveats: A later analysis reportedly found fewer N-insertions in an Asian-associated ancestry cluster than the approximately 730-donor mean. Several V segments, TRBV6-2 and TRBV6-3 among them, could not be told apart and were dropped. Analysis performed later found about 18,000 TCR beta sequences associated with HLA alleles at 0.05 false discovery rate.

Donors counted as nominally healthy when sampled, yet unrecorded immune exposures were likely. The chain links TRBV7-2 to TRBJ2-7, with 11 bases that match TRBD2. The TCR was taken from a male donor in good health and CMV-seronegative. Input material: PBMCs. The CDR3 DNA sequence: TGTGCCAGCAGCCCCGGGACTAGCGGCTACGAGCAGTACTTC. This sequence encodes CASSPGTSGYEQYF.